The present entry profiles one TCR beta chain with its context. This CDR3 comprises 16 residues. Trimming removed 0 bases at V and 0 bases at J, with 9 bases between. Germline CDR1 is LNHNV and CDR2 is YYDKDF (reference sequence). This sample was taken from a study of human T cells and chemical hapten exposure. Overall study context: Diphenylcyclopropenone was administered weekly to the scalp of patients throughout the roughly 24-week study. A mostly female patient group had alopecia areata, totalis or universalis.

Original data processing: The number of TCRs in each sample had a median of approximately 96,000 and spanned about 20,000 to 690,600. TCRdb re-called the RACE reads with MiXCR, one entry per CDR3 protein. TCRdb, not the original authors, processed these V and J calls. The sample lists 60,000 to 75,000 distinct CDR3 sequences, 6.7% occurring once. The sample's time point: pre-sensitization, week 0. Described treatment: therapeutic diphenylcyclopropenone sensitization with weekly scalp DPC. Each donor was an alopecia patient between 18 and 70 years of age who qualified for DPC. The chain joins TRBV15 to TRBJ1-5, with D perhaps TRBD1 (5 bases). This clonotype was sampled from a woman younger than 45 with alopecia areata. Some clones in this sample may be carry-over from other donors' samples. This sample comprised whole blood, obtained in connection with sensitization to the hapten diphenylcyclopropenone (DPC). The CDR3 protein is CATSRDLGDSNQPQHF. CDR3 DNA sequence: TGTGCCACCAGCAGAGATCTGGGGGATAGCAATCAGCCCCAGCATTTT.